The rows below give T cell receptor beta chains drawn from one sample of a study of T cell changes during pregnancy in multiple sclerosis. The repertoire was sequenced with immunoSEQ multiplex PCR; TCRdb's copy has only in-frame clones and lacks some. The data contain approximately 60,000 clones, 90% to 95% of them singletons. Sequenced here: peripheral blood, sampled before pregnancy. The receptors shown here come from a female donor with multiple sclerosis, enrolled in a pregnancy study. Both conserved end residues are part of each CDR3. The D gene is left open where the match is weak. Clone size is not always given. Where it is, it says once, few, many or a class for expanded clones.

TRBD2 TRBJ2-5 . TRBV7-2 TGTGCCAGCAGCTTAAGTGTTAGCGGGGGGACTTTGTACCAAGAGACCCAGTACTTC CASSLSVSGGTLYQETQYF
. TRBJ1-4 . TRBV19 TGTGCCAGTAGTCTTAATTTCGGTGAAAAACTGTTTTTT CASSLNFGEKLFF
TRBD1 TRBJ2-7 . TRBV13 TGTGCCAGCAGCTCCCGGGACAGAACCCACGAGCAGTACTTC CASSSRDRTHEQYF
. TRBJ2-5 . TRBV27 TGTGCCAGCAGCCGGACAGCACAAGAGACCCAGTACTTC CASSRTAQETQYF
TRBD1 TRBJ2-3 few TRBV5-1 TGCGCCAGCAGCCCCCCCACAGGGGGCGGTACAGATACGCAGTATTTT CASSPPTGGGTDTQYF
TRBD2 TRBJ2-3 . TRBV7-2 TGTGCCAGCAGCTTAGCCCCCGGGCGGGGGGTGACAGATACGCAGTATTTT CASSLAPGRGVTDTQYF
. TRBJ1-6 . TRBV5-4 TGTGCCAGCAGCTTGTTCGGCGGGAATTCACCCCTCCACTTT CASSLFGGNSPLHF
. TRBJ1-4 few TRBV7-9 TGTGCCAGCAGCTCGTCGGGAATGCATGAAAAACTGTTTTTT CASSSSGMHEKLFF
. TRBJ2-2 . TRBV9 TGTGCCAGCAGCCTATGGGAGTTAAACACCGGGGAGCTGTTTTTT CASSLWELNTGELFF
. TRBJ1-3 once TRBV4-1 TGCGCCAGCAGCCAAGAAAGGGGCCCAATCTCCTCTGGAAACACCATATATTTT CASSQERGPISSGNTIYF
. TRBJ2-5 . TRBV29-1 TGCAGCGCAGAGGGCCAAGAGACCCAGTACTTC CSAEGQETQYF
. TRBJ1-2 . TRBV7-9 TGTGCCAGCAGCTTATTTTTTTCGGGTGACTATGGCTACACCTTC CASSLFFSGDYGYTF
TRBD1 TRBJ2-3 . TRBV5-1 TGCGCCAGCAGCCTTACAGGGGATAAGGATACGCAGTATTTT CASSLTGDKDTQYF
. TRBJ1-2 . TRBV30 TGTGCCTGGGCATATAGCACTGGCTACACCTTC CAWAYSTGYTF
. TRBJ1-2 . TRBV18 TGTGCCAGCTCACCATGGCAGGTGCAGGGTGGCTACACCTTC CASSPWQVQGGYTF
TRBD1 TRBJ2-2 . TRBV5-4 TGTGCCAGCAGCTTGGTCGGGACAGGGGTCGCCGGGGAGCTGTTTTTT CASSLVGTGVAGELFF
. TRBJ2-1 . TRBV2 TGTGCCATGATAGTGGCCGGCAGGCGAGTGAATGAGCAGTTCTTC CAMIVAGRRVNEQFF
. TRBJ2-3 many TRBV19 TGTGCCAGTAGTGTACAGGGTGTAGATACGCAGTATTTT CASSVQGVDTQYF
TRBD1 TRBJ1-1 . TRBV2 TGTGCCAGGCCAGGGGGGAACACTGAAGCTTTCTTT CARPGGNTEAFF
TRBD2 TRBJ2-7 few TRBV28 TGTGCCAGCAGGCAACCCCCGGGGGGCTCCTACGAGCAGTACTTC CASRQPPGGSYEQYF
. TRBJ2-5 . TRBV7-3 TGTGCCAGCAGCTCCCGGACAAACAAAGAGACCCAGTACTTC CASSSRTNKETQYF
. TRBJ2-2 . TRBV5-1 TGCGCCAGCAGCTCCCCGACTATTACCGGGGAGCTGTTTTTT CASSSPTITGELFF
. TRBJ1-2 . TRBV19 TGTGCCAGTAGTAGGGAGTATGGCTACACCTTC CASSREYGYTF
. TRBJ1-2 . TRBV5-4 TGTGCCAGCAGCTTGGAAGGGGGCTATGGCTACACCTTC CASSLEGGYGYTF
. TRBJ2-5 . TRBV2 TGTGCCAGCAGTGAGCTATCGGGTAGGGGGGAGACCCAGTACTTC CASSELSGRGETQYF
. TRBJ2-7 . TRBV4-3 TGCGCCAGCAGCCAAGATTTGGCTAGCCCTTCCTACGAGCAGTACTTC CASSQDLASPSYEQYF
. TRBJ2-5 . TRBV20-1 TGCAGTGCTAGAGTGCGGGAGACCCAGTACTTC CSARVRETQYF
. TRBJ1-6 . TRBV7-3 TGTGCCAGCAGCTTCTCCAGTCTGGGCCCCCTCCACTTT CASSFSSLGPLHF
TRBD1 TRBJ1-1 . TRBV25-1 TGTGCCAGCAGTGAGACAGGGAGAGGCACTGAAGCTTTCTTT CASSETGRGTEAFF
TRBD1 TRBJ2-7 . TRBV29-1 TGCAGCGCCCGGGCAGGGACAGGGGATCGCGGCGAGCAGTACTTC CSARAGTGDRGEQYF
TRBD2 TRBJ2-6 . TRBV19 TGTGCCAGTACCGTGGGACTAGCGGGGCGGGCTGGTGCCAACGTCCTGACTTTC CASTVGLAGRAGANVLTF
. TRBJ1-6 . TRBV5-6 TGTGCCAGCAGCCTCCGGTCCTCCAATTCACCCCTCCACTTT CASSLRSSNSPLHF
TRBD1 TRBJ2-1 once TRBV28 TGTGCCAGTGGGAGACAGGGGGCTGTTGAGCAGTTCTTC CASGRQGAVEQFF
. TRBJ1-2 . TRBV15 TGTGCCACCAGCAGAGATAGAGGAGGTGGGCTCCCCTATGGCTACACCTTC CATSRDRGGGLPYGYTF
TRBD2 TRBJ2-1 . TRBV5-6 TGTGCCAGCAGCTCGGGGGGGCCTATGTTCTTC CASSSGGPMFF
. TRBJ2-3 . TRBV9 TGTGCCAGCAGCGTAGGAGGGCGGGACAGTGGTACGCAGTATTTT CASSVGGRDSGTQYF
. TRBJ2-3 . TRBV7-3 TGTGCCAGCAGCTTAGCCAGGGCAGATACGCAGTATTTT CASSLARADTQYF
. TRBJ2-2 . TRBV12-2 TGTGCAAGCCCCGGTGTAGCGGGGGCAGGGGAGCTGTTTTTT CASPGVAGAGELFF
TRBD1 TRBJ2-1 . TRBV15 TGTGCCACCAGCGGGATTTCGGCGAGACAGGGGGGCAATGAGCAGTTCTTC CATSGISARQGGNEQFF
. TRBJ2-7 . TRBV29-1 TGCAGCGTTTCCACTGGAGCCTACGAGCAGTACTTC CSVSTGAYEQYF
. TRBJ2-7 . TRBV11-2 TGTGCCAGCAGCTCGACAAGGACAGTGTACGAGCAGTACTTC CASSSTRTVYEQYF
TRBD1 TRBJ1-1 . TRBV4-1 TGCGCCAGCAGCCTCGAAATCTCAGGGGGCACTGAAGCTTTCTTT CASSLEISGGTEAFF
. TRBJ1-3 . TRBV2 TGTGCCAGCACCGAAAGCCCCGGCTCTGGAAACACCATATATTTT CASTESPGSGNTIYF
. TRBJ1-4 . TRBV14 TGTGCCAGCAGCCAGTTGAGGTTGCCTAATGAAAAACTGTTTTTT CASSQLRLPNEKLFF
TRBD1 TRBJ1-1 few TRBV30 TGTGCCTGCCTAGGGGACAGGACCTTCGAAGCTTTCTTT CACLGDRTFEAFF
. TRBJ1-1 . TRBV9 TGTGCCAGCAGCAAGTTTCACCCGGGGGGCACTGAAGCTTTCTTT CASSKFHPGGTEAFF
. TRBJ2-3 . TRBV6-5 TGTGCCAGCAGAACTACGACAGGATGGCATTTT CASRTTTGWHF
. TRBJ1-2 . TRBV7-3 TGTGCCAGCAGCGCGGGACCAAAGGTTGAAGATAACTATGGCTACACCTTC CASSAGPKVEDNYGYTF
. TRBJ2-7 . TRBV6-1 TGTGCCAGCAGTGATCAGGGGGGACCCTACGAGCAGTACTTC CASSDQGGPYEQYF
. TRBJ1-5 . TRBV30 TGTGCCTGGAGTGTCGGGGTTAGCAATCAGCCCCAGCATTTT CAWSVGVSNQPQHF
TRBD1 TRBJ1-6 . TRBV29-1 TGCAGCGTAGATGGACAGGGCCTTTCACCCCTCCACTTT CSVDGQGLSPLHF
. TRBJ1-2 . TRBV9 TGTGCCAGCAGTCGTACAAGTGACACGATCTATGGCTACACCTTC CASSRTSDTIYGYTF
TRBD2 TRBJ2-3 . TRBV15 TGTGCCACCAGCATCGGGACTAGGACAGATACGCAGTATTTT CATSIGTRTDTQYF
. TRBJ2-3 . TRBV11-2 TGTGCCAGCAGCCCCAGGGGTGATACGCAGTATTTT CASSPRGDTQYF
TRBD1 TRBJ2-2 . TRBV4-2 TGTGCCAGCAGCCAAGGACAGGGGAACACCGGGGAGCTGTTTTTT CASSQGQGNTGELFF
. TRBJ2-7 . TRBV7-9 TGTGCCAGCAGCGTAACGGGACACCTCTACGAGCAGTACTTC CASSVTGHLYEQYF
. TRBJ2-7 . TRBV11-3 TGTGCCAGCAGCCCCCGGACAGCCCCCTACGAGCAGTACTTC CASSPRTAPYEQYF
. TRBJ1-6 . TRBV7-8 TGTGCCAGCAGCGCGCAATTGTCACTGCCAAATTCACCCCTCCACTTT CASSAQLSLPNSPLHF